This TCR beta chain is from a study of blood T cell repertoires in COVID-19. About the research overall: Acute and convalescent COVID-19 specimens originated in the United States, Italy and Spain. In each case, the material was cDNA or gDNA derived from T cells, B-cell-depleted T cells, or PBMCs.

Method: immunoSEQ multiplex PCR; TCRdb's copy keeps in-frame clones and lacks some. Of approximately 98,000 clones listed, roughly 85% are singletons. There are 14 residues in the CDR3. The V gene end was trimmed by 5 bases and the J gene end by 5 bases; junction bases not matched to a gene: 8. CDR1 is MNHEY and CDR2 is SMNVEV in the germline V gene (reference sequence). The chain recombines TRBV27 with TRBJ1-2; 7 positions match TRBD1. The source is a human donor in a cohort sampled during active COVID-19. Material for sequencing was peripheral blood. Written as DNA, the CDR3 is TGTGCCAGCAGTCCGACAGGGCCGAAGTATGGCTACACCTTC. Protein product: CASSPTGPKYGYTF.